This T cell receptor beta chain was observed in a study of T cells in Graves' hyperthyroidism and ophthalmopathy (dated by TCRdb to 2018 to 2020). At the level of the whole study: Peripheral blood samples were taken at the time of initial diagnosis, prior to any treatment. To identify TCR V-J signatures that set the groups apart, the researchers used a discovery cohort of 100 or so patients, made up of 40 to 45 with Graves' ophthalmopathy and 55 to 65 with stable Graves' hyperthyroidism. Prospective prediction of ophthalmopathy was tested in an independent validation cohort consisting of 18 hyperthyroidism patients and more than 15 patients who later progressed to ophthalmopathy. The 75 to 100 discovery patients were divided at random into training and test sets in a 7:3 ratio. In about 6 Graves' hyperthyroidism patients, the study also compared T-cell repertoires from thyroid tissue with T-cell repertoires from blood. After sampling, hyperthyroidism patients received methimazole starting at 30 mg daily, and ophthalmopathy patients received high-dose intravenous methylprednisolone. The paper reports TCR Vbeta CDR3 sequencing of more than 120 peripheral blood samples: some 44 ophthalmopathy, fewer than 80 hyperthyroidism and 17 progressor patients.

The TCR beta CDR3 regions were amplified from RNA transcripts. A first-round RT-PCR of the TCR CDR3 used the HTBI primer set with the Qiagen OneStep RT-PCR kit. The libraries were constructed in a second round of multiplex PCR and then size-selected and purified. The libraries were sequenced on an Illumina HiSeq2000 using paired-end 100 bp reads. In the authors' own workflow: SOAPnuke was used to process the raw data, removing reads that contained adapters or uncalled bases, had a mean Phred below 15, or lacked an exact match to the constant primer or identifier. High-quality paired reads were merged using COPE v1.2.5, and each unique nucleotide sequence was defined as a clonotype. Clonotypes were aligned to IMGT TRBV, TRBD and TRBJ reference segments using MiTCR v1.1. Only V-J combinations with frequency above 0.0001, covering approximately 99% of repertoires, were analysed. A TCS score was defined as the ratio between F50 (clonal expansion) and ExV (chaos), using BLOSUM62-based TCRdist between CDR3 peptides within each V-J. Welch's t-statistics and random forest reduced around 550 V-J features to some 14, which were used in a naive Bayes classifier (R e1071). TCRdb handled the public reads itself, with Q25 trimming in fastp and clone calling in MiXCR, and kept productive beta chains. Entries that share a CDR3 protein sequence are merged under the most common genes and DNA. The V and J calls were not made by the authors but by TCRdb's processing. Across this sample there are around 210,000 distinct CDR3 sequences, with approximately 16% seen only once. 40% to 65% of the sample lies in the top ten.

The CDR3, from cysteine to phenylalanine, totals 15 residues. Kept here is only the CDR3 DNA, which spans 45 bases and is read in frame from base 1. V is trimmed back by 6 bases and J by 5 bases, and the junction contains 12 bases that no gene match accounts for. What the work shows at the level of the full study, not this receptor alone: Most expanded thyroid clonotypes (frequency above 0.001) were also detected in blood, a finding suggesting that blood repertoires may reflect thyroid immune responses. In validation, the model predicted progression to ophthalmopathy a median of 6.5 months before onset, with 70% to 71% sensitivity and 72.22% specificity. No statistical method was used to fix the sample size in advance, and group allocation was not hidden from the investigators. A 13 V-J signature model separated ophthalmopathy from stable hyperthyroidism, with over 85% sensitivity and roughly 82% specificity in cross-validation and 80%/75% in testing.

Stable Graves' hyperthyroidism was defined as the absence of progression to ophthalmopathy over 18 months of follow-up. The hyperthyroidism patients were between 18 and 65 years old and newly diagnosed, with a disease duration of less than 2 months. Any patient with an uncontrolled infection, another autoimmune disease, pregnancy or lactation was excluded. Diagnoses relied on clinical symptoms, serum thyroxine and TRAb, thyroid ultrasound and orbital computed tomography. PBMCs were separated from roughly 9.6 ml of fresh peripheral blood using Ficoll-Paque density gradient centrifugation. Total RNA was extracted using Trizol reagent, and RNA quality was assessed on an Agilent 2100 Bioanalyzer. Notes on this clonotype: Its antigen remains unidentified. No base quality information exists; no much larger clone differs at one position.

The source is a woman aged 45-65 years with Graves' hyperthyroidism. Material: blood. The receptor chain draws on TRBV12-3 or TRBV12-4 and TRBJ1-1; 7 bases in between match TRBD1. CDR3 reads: CASRPEDRPGTEAFF. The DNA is TGTGCCAGCAGACCGGAGGACAGGCCGGGGACTGAAGCTTTCTTT.